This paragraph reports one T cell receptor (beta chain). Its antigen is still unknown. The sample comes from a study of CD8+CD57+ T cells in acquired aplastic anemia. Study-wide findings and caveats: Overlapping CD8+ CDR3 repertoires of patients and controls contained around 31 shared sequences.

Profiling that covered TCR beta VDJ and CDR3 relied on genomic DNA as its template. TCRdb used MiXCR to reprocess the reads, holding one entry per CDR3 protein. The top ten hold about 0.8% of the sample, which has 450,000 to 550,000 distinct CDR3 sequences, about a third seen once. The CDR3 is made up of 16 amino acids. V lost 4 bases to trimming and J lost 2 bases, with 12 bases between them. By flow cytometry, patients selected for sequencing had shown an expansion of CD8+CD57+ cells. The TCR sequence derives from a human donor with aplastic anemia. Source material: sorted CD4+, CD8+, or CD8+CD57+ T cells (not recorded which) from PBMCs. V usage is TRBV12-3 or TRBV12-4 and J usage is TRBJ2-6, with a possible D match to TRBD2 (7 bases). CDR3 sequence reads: CASSSQGGAGANVLTF. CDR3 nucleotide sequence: TGTGCCAGCAGTTCCCAAGGGGGGGCTGGGGCCAACGTCCTGACTTTC.